This is a list of T cell receptor beta chains from one sample in a study of cytomegalovirus exposure and HLA in healthy donors. The table came from immunoSEQ multiplex PCR; TCRdb's copy has only in-frame clones and leaves some out. Its table lists about 140,000 clones. The source material was PBMCs. The receptors were sampled from a man in his forties in good health and CMV-seronegative. Both conserved end residues are part of each CDR3. Fields, in order: J gene, D gene, V gene, CDR3 length, CDR3 protein, CDR3 DNA. A D gene is named only where the DNA matches it firmly.

TRBJ2-6	TRBD1	TRBV7-9	18	CASSLAKGQAPGANVLTF	TGTGCCAGCAGCTTAGCAAAGGGACAGGCTCCTGGGGCCAACGTCCTGACTTTC
TRBJ1-1	.	TRBV29-1	14	CSVEQLLGGTEAFF	TGCAGCGTTGAACAGTTATTAGGAGGCACTGAAGCTTTCTTT
TRBJ2-1	.	TRBV6-4	14	CASSVQSSYNEQFF	TGTGCCAGCAGTGTACAGAGCTCCTACAATGAGCAGTTCTTC
TRBJ1-1	TRBD1	TRBV5-8	16	CASSLVTGVYYRGAFF	TGTGCCAGCAGCTTGGTCACAGGGGTTTATTATAGGGGAGCTTTCTTT
TRBJ1-1	.	TRBV5-1	16	CASSRRAEAMNTEAFF	TGCGCCAGCAGCCGCCGGGCGGAGGCGATGAACACTGAAGCTTTCTTT
TRBJ1-6	TRBD1	TRBV7-9	14	CASSEGTGASPLHF	TGTGCCAGCAGCGAAGGGACAGGTGCCTCGCCCCTCCACTTT
TRBJ1-5	.	TRBV19	14	CASSLGGSNQPQHF	TGTGCCAGTAGCCTAGGTGGTAGCAATCAGCCCCAGCATTTT
TRBJ1-5	.	TRBV7-9	16	CASSLGAGGRNQPQHF	TGTGCCAGCAGCTTAGGGGCCGGGGGGCGAAATCAGCCCCAGCATTTT
TRBJ2-1	.	TRBV6-4	11	CASSGPEVQFF	TGTGCCAGCAGTGGCCCCGAGGTGCAGTTCTTC
TRBJ2-1	TRBD2	TRBV28	14	CAITGGSSYNEQFF	TGTGCCATCACGGGGGGGTCGTCCTACAATGAGCAGTTCTTC
TRBJ2-1	.	TRBV18	14	CASCPLGPGNEQFF	TGTGCCAGCTGCCCCCTGGGCCCAGGGAATGAGCAGTTCTTC
TRBJ1-2	.	TRBV5-1	17	CASSLLTSTQNNYGYTF	TGCGCCAGCAGCCTTCTAACGAGTACCCAAAATAACTATGGCTACACCTTC
TRBJ2-3	.	TRBV5-1	15	CASSLEGRAGDTQYF	TGCGCCAGCAGCCTGGAGGGTCGGGCGGGGGATACGCAGTATTTT
TRBJ1-1	.	TRBV15	15	CATSRGGDGNTEAFF	TGTGCCACCAGCAGAGGGGGGGACGGGAACACTGAAGCTTTCTTT
TRBJ2-7	.	TRBV4-1	15	CASSQTSSRGDEQYF	TGCGCCAGCAGCCAGACATCGAGCAGGGGGGACGAGCAGTACTTC
TRBJ1-4	TRBD1	TRBV7-9	16	CASSPPTGATNEKLFF	TGTGCCAGCAGCCCCCCGACAGGGGCAACTAATGAAAAACTGTTTTTT
TRBJ2-3	.	TRBV5-1	14	CASSFPRQTDTQYF	TGCGCCAGCAGCTTCCCTCGACAGACAGATACGCAGTATTTT
TRBJ2-5	TRBD2	TRBV7-2	19	CASSSPQSRASGAQETQYF	TGTGCCAGCAGCTCCCCCCAAAGTAGGGCTAGCGGGGCTCAAGAGACCCAGTACTTC
TRBJ2-7	TRBD1	TRBV19	16	CASSTLPGQGEREQYF	TGTGCCAGTAGTACCCTACCGGGACAGGGGGAACGCGAGCAGTACTTC